This T cell receptor beta chain was obtained from a study of T cells in Graves' hyperthyroidism and ophthalmopathy. Trimming removed 0 bases at V and 2 bases at J, with 14 bases between. Germline-derived CDR1 and CDR2 are SGHVS and FQNEAQ. The CDR3 sequence is 17 residues long. This clonotype was seen repeatedly, ten times or more. The target antigen is unknown. At least 3 on the Clinical Activity Score was recorded for ophthalmopathy patients, who also had NOSPECS grade at least 4 and duration under 3 months. Exclusion followed for patients with uncontrolled infection, other autoimmune disease, pregnancy or lactation. What was amplified from RNA transcripts were TCR beta CDR3 regions. HTBI primers were used for first-round RT-PCR of the TCR CDR3. From the multiplex PCR reads, TCRdb called clonotypes with MiXCR, one entry per CDR3 protein. The sample shows about 520,000 distinct CDR3 sequences, less than 25% of them seen only once.

Study-wide points: Researchers found most expanded thyroid clonotypes above 0.001 in blood as well.

The V and J genes are TRBV7-8 and TRBJ1-5; a possible D gene is TRBD1 (5 bases). The specimen was blood. The TCR sequence derives from a woman in her thirties with Graves' ophthalmopathy. The CDR3 sequence is CASSLAMGEAGNQPQHF. Written as DNA, the CDR3 is TGTGCCAGCAGCTTAGCGATGGGGGAGGCGGGCAATCAGCCCCAGCATTTT.